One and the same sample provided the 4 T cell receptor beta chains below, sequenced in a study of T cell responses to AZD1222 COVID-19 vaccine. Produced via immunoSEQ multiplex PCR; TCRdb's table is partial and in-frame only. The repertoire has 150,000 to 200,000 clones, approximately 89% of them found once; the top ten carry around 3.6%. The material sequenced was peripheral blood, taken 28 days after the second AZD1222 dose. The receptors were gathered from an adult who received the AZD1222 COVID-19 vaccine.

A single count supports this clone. CDR3 nucleotides: TGTGCCGGAAAGGACAGGGGGCAGGAGCAGTACTTC. As protein: CAGKDRGQEQYF. The V gene is TRBV28, the J gene TRBJ2-7, with 11 bases identical to TRBD1. Trimming took 11 bases from V and 7 from J; bases not matched to a gene: 7. The CDR3 is made up of 12 amino acids. CDR1 and CDR2 from the germline V gene are MDHEN and SYDVKM.

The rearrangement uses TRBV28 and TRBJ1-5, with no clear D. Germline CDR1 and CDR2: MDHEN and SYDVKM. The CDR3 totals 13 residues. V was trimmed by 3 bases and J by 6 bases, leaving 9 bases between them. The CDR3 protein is CASSFRRSQPQHF. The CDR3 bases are TGTGCCAGCAGTTTTAGACGGAGTCAGCCCCAGCATTTT.

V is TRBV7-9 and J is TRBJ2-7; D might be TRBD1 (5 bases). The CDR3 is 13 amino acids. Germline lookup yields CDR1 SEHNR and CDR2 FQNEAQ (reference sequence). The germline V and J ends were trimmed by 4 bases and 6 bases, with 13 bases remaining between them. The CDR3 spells CASSSSVGPEQYF. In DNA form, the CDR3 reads TGTGCCAGCAGCTCCTCCGTGGGGCCCGAGCAGTACTTC.

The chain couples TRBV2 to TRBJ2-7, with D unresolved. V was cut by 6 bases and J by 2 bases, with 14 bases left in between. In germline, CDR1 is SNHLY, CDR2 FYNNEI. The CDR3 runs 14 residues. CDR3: CASRPLVGPYEQYF. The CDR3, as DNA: TGTGCCAGCAGACCCCTAGTTGGGCCCTACGAGCAGTACTTC. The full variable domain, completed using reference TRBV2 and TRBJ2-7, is EPEVTQTPSHQVTQMGQEVILRCVPISNHLYFYWYRQILGQKVEFLVSFYNNEISEKSEIFDDQFSVERPDGSNFTLKIRSTKLEDSAMYFCASRPLVGPYEQYFGPGTRLTVT.